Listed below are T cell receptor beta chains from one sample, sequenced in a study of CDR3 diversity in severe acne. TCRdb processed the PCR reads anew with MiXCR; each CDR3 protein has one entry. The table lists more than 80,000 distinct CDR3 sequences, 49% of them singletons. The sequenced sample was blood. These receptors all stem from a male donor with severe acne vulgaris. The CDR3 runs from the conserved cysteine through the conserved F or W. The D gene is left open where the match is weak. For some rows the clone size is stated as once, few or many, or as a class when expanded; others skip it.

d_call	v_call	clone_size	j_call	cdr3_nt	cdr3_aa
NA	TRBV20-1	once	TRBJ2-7	TGCAGTGCTAGCCCCTCGGGGCTAGCCTTCTACGAGCAGTACTTC	CSASPSGLAFYEQYF
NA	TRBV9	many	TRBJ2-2	TGCGCCAGCAGTGTACGCGGGGCGAACACCGGGGAGCTGTTTTTT	CASSVRGANTGELFF
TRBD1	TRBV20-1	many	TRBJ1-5	TGCAGTGCCAACAGGGGGGGGGACCAGCCCCAGCATTTT	CSANRGGDQPQHF
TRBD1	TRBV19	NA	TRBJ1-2	TGTGCCAGTAGTATGGGACAGGACTATGGCTACACCTTC	CASSMGQDYGYTF
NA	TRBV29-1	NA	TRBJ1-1	TGCAGCGTCAGCCTGATCGGACAGATTGAAGCTTTCTTT	CSVSLIGQIEAFF
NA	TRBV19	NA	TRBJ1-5	TGTGCCAGTAGTCCACTAGCGGGAGGTTTC	CASSPLAGGF
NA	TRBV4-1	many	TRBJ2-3	TGCGCCAGCAGCCGTAACCGGGACAACTTTCCAGATACGCAGTATTTT	CASSRNRDNFPDTQYF
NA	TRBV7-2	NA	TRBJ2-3	TGTGCCAGCAGCTCGGGTACGTCGGGCACAGATACGCAGTATTTT	CASSSGTSGTDTQYF
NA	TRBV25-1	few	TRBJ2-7	TGTGCCAGCAGTGACAGGAAGGGGGGGAAGCAGTACTTC	CASSDRKGGKQYF
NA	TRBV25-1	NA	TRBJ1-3	TGTGCCAGCAGGAAGGGCGGGGAGGCTGGAAACACCATATATTTT	CASRKGGEAGNTIYF
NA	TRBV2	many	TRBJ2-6	TGTGCCAGCAGTGGACAGGCTGGGGCCAACGTCCTGACTTTC	CASSGQAGANVLTF
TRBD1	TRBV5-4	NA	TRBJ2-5	TGTGCCAGCAGCGGACCACCGGGACAGGGTGCGCAAGAGACCCAGTACTTC	CASSGPPGQGAQETQYF
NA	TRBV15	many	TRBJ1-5	TGTGCCACCAGCAGAGATAAGTACCAAAATCAGCCCCAGCATTTT	CATSRDKYQNQPQHF
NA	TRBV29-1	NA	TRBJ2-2	TGCAGCGTTTTAGGACGGACCGGGGAGCTGTTTTTT	CSVLGRTGELFF
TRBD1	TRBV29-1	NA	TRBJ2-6	TGCAGCGTTGAAGAATCCGGGACAGACTCTGGGGCCAACGTCCTGACTTTC	CSVEESGTDSGANVLTF
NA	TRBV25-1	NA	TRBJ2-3	TGTGCCAGCAGCCACGGGGTGGTGTCAGATACGCAGTATTTT	CASSHGVVSDTQYF
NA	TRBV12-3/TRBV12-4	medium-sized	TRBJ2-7	TGTGCCAGCAGGGGGGTAGCTAGCGAGCAGTACTTC	CASRGVASEQYF
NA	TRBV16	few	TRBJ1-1	TGTGCCAGCAGCCAAATTCGATGGGGCACTGAAGCTTTCTTT	CASSQIRWGTEAFF
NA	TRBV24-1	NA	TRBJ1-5	TGTGCCACCAGTGAAGCGGTCAATCAGCTCCAGCATTTT	CATSEAVNQLQHF
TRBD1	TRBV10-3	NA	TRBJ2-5	TGTGCCATCAGCAGAGCCGACAGGGACCAAGAGACCCAGTACTTC	CAISRADRDQETQYF
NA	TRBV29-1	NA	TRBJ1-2	TGCAGCGTTGAACACACGGGATCGTATGGCTACACCTTC	CSVEHTGSYGYTF
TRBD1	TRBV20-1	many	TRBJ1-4	TGCAGCGGCAACAGGGGCGATTCGGAAAAACTGTTTTTT	CSGNRGDSEKLFF
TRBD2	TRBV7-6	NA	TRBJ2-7	TGTGCCAGCAGCCACGGGACTAGTCGATACGAGCAGTACTTC	CASSHGTSRYEQYF
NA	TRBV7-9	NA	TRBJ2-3	TGTGCCAGCAGCTTATCAGGAGGCGCAGCGGATACGCAGTATTTT	CASSLSGGAADTQYF
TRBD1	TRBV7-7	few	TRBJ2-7	TGTGCTAGCAGCTTGGACAGGGAATACGGCGAGCAGTACTTC	CASSLDREYGEQYF
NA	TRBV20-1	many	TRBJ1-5	TGCAGTGCTGGAAGACAGAATCAGCCCCAGCATTTT	CSAGRQNQPQHF
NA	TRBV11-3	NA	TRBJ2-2	TGTGCCAGCGGCACGGAACACACCGGGGAGCTGTTTTTT	CASGTEHTGELFF
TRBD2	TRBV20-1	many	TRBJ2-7	TGCAGTGCTAGACCCGGGACTAGGGGCTACGAGCAGTACTTC	CSARPGTRGYEQYF
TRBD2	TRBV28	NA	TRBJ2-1	TGTGCCAGCAGTCCCCAGGGACTAAGCGAGCAGTTCTTC	CASSPQGLSEQFF
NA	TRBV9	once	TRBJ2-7	TGTGCCAGCAGCCTCACCCCGCGAACCTACGAGCAGTACTTC	CASSLTPRTYEQYF
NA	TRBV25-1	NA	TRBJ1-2	TGTGCCAGCTCATTTGGCTCAGGGTTCTATGGCTACACCTTC	CASSFGSGFYGYTF
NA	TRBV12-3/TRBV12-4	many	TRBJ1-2	TGTGCCAGCAGTTTAGCGGGGGTGTTCTATGGCTACACCTTC	CASSLAGVFYGYTF
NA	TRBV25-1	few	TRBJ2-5	TGTGCCAGCAGTTGGGGGCTGGAGACCCAGTACTTC	CASSWGLETQYF
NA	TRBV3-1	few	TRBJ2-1	TGTGCCAGCAGCCGACGGCCCTTAGTGGATGAGCAGTTCTTC	CASSRRPLVDEQFF
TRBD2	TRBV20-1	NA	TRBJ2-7	TGCAGTGCTAGGACTAGCGGGTTCTACGAGCAGTACTTC	CSARTSGFYEQYF
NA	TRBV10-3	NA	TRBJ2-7	TGTGCCACCCGGGGAGGAGGGGCGATCTCCTACGAGCAGTACTTC	CATRGGGAISYEQYF
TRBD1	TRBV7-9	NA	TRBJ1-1	TGTGCCAGCAGCTGGGGACAGGCTGAAGCTTTCTTT	CASSWGQAEAFF
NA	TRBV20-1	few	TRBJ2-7	TGCAGTGCTACGACGTTAAACTCCTACGAGCAGTACTTC	CSATTLNSYEQYF
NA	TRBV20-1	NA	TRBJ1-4	TGCAGTGCTAGAGATTATGAAAAACTGTTTTTT	CSARDYEKLFF
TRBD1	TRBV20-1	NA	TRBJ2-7	TGCAGTGCTGGAGATCAAGGGGGCGCAGGTCGAGGCTACGAGCAGTACTTC	CSAGDQGGAGRGYEQYF